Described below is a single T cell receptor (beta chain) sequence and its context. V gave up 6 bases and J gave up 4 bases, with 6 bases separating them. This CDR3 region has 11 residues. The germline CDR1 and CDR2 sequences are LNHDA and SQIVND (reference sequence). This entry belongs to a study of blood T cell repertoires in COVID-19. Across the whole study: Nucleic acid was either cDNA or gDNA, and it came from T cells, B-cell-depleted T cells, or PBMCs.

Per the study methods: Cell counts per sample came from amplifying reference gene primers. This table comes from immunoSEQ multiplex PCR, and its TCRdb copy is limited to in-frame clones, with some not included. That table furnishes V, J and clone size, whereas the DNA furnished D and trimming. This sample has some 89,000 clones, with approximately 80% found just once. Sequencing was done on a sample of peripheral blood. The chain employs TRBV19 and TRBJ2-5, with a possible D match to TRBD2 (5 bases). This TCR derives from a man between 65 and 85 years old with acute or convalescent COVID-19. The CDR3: CASRRGETQYF. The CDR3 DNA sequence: TGTGCCAGTAGACGGGGAGAGACCCAGTACTTC.